Following are 20 T cell receptor beta chains from one sample sequenced in a study of blood T cell repertoires in COVID-19. Clones were sequenced by immunoSEQ multiplex PCR, and TCRdb holds only the in-frame ones, with some missing. This sample has over 200,000 clones, with roughly 88% found just once. The sample was PBMCs or T cells enriched from blood (not recorded which). Receptor source: a young woman who had been exposed to COVID-19.

The chain has TRBV29-1 and TRBJ1-1; D uncertain. The CDR3 contains 14 residues. Trimming removed 5 bases from V and 4 bases from J, with 17 bases in between. The V gene's germline CDR1 is SQVTM and CDR2 ANQGSEA. CDR3 protein: CSVSGPTSGTEAFF. CDR3 nucleotide sequence: TGCAGCGTTAGTGGCCCCACAAGCGGCACTGAAGCTTTCTTT.

This rearrangement joins TRBV27 to TRBJ2-2, with 15 bases identical to TRBD2. CDR1 is MNHEY and CDR2 is SMNVEV in the germline V gene (reference sequence). Trimming cost V 7 bases and J 5 bases; bases outside gene matches: 11. The CDR3 covers 18 residues. The CDR3: CASNTGLAGGRRTGELFF. DNA for the CDR3: TGTGCCAGCAACACGGGACTAGCGGGAGGACGTAGAACCGGGGAGCTGTTTTTT.

This rearrangement joins TRBV5-4 to TRBJ1-6; D might be TRBD1 (6 bases). V dropped 4 bases and J dropped 13 bases, with 12 bases sitting between them. CDR1 is SGHNT, CDR2 YYREEE, per germline (reference sequence). This CDR3 is built from 12 residues. In DNA form, the CDR3 reads TGTGCCAGCAGCGCCGACAGGATCCCCCTCCACTTT. As protein: CASSADRIPLHF.

This chain links TRBV4-1 with TRBJ1-3; D gene unclear. The CDR3 contains 15 residues. V gave up 1 base and J gave up 0 bases, with 7 bases separating them. CDR1 and CDR2 (germline): MGHRA, YSYEKL. CDR3 nucleotides: TGCGCCAGCAGCCAAGTGGCCAGCTCTGGAAACACCATATATTTT. It yields the protein CASSQVASSGNTIYF.

The chain is built from TRBV13 and TRBJ2-7; 7 nucleotides align to TRBD1. Trimming took 3 bases from V and 5 from J; bases not matched to a gene: 4. Germline V gene lookup returns CDR1 PRHDT and CDR2 FYEKMQ (reference sequence). The CDR3 totals 13 residues. CDR3 residues: CASSFGQADEQYF. In DNA form, the CDR3 reads TGTGCCAGCAGCTTCGGACAGGCCGACGAGCAGTACTTC.

The chain employs TRBV24-1 and TRBJ1-4; tentatively, D is TRBD1 (5 bases). V gave up 0 bases and J gave up 5 bases, with 12 bases separating them. Germline V lookup: CDR1 KGHDR, CDR2 SFDVKD. The CDR3 consists of 16 residues. The CDR3 bases are TGTGCCACCAGTGATTTGCGGGGGGGGAAGAATGAAAAACTGTTTTTT. Translation: CATSDLRGGKNEKLFF.

The V and J genes are TRBV6-5 and TRBJ1-5, with D tentatively TRBD1 (5 bases). Trimming shortened V by 7 bases and J by 7 bases, and 17 bases separated the two germline ends. The CDR3 totals 14 residues. Germline CDR1 is MNHEY and CDR2 is SVGAGI. CDR3 nucleotide sequence: TGTGCCAGCATCGAAACGGGGGGTGGCCAGCCCCAGCATTTT. Its protein is CASIETGGGQPQHF.

The CDR3 protein is CASSEAHRQGYEQYF. CDR3 coding DNA: TGTGCCAGCAGTGAAGCTCATCGACAGGGCTACGAGCAGTACTTC. J is TRBJ2-7 and V is TRBV6-1; 7 positions agree with TRBD1. Germline trimming cut 0 bases from V and 3 bases from J; bases unmatched to any gene: 5. CDR1 and CDR2 (germline): MNHNS, SASEGT. This CDR3 is built from 15 residues.

The table lists this clone with a count of one. The V gene is TRBV28, the J gene TRBJ1-2; 8 nucleotides line up with TRBD1. CDR1 is MDHEN and CDR2 is SYDVKM in the germline V gene. This CDR3 has 15 amino acids. With 6 bases clipped from V and 4 bases from J, the junction kept 10 bases outside the gene matches. Here the CDR3 DNA reads TGTGCCAGCAGGCTCCCAGGACAGGGCCCCTATGGCTACACCTTC. Its protein product is CASRLPGQGPYGYTF.

The chain combines TRBV6-5 with TRBJ1-5; no definite D call. V was pared by 6 bases and J by 7 bases, with 13 bases between. The germline gives CDR1 MNHEY, CDR2 SVGAGI. This CDR3 has 13 amino acids. The CDR3 DNA follows: TGTGCCAGCAGCCCGGAGGGTTTGCAGCCCCAGCATTTT. The encoded protein is CASSPEGLQPQHF.

V and J are TRBV4-1 and TRBJ2-1; 7 bases line up with TRBD2. V trimming: 4 bases; J trimming: 2 bases; junction bases outside the gene matches: 2. Per germline, CDR1 MGHRA and CDR2 YSYEKL. The CDR3 is 14 residues long. The DNA for the CDR3 is TGCGCCAGCAGCCTTCTAGCGGCCTACAATGAGCAGTTCTTC. The encoded protein is CASSLLAAYNEQFF.

In DNA, the CDR3 is TGTGCTAGTGGTTTTCTACACGAGCAGTACTTC. Residues: CASGFLHEQYF. V is TRBV12-5 and J is TRBJ2-7; D not resolved. V lost 3 bases, J lost 5 bases, and 5 bases lay in between. This CDR3 contains 11 residues. The V gene's germline CDR1 is LGHNT and CDR2 FRNRAP.

The rearrangement links TRBV14 to TRBJ2-6, with D unresolved. Looked up from germline, CDR1 is SGHDN and CDR2 is FVKESK. V lost 4 bases and J lost 0, with 7 bases in between. The CDR3 runs 15 residues. The CDR3 coding sequence is TGTGCCAGCAGCCCCACAAGCTCTGGGGCCAACGTCCTGACTTTC. Translated: CASSPTSSGANVLTF.

The DNA for the CDR3 is TGTGCCAGCTCAGTTAGCGGGGGGGCCTACAATGAGCAGTTCTTC. The encoded protein is CASSVSGGAYNEQFF. The genes are TRBV18 and TRBJ2-1; 11 positions agree with TRBD2. The J segment lost 2 bases and the V segment lost 5 bases, leaving 2 bases of the junction unmatched. This CDR3 comprises 15 residues. CDR1 KGHSH and CDR2 LQKENI come from the germline V gene.

The V gene is TRBV7-6, the J gene TRBJ2-2, with D possibly being TRBD2 (5 bases). Per the germline V gene, CDR1 is SGHVS and CDR2 is FNYEAQ. This CDR3 has 17 residues. V lost 0 bases and J lost 4, with 15 bases in between. The CDR3 reads CASSLAALGGLTGELFF. The CDR3 nucleotides are TGTGCCAGCAGCTTAGCGGCGCTAGGAGGCCTCACCGGGGAGCTGTTTTTT. Using reference TRBV7-6 and TRBJ2-2 for the parts outside the CDR3, the full variable domain is GAGVSQSPRYKVTKRGQDVALRCDPISGHVSLYWYRQALGQGPEFLTYFNYEAQQDKSGLPNDRFSAERPEGSISTLTIQRTEQRDSAMYRCASSLAALGGLTGELFFGEGSRLTVL.

V gene TRBV4-1 combines with J gene TRBJ2-5, with 15 bases matching TRBD2. Germline loops: CDR1 MGHRA, CDR2 YSYEKL. CDR3 length equals 17 residues. V was clipped by 2 bases and J by 3 bases; unmatched bases: 4. The CDR3 is CASSQLGLAGGEETQYF. In DNA, the CDR3 is TGCGCCAGCAGCCAACTGGGACTAGCGGGAGGTGAAGAGACCCAGTACTTC.

This clone has only one observation. CDR3: CASSTGTGEGETQYF. The DNA for the CDR3 is TGCGCCAGCAGTACCGGGACAGGGGAGGGGGAGACCCAGTACTTC. The rearrangement links TRBV5-1 to TRBJ2-5; 10 bases are shared with TRBD1. This CDR3 has 15 amino acids. The ends lost 5 bases at V and 5 bases at J; junction bases unmatched: 9. Germline loops: CDR1 SGHRS, CDR2 YFSETQ.

The rearrangement links TRBV11-2 to TRBJ1-6; D may be TRBD1 (6 bases). V lost 4 bases and J 7 bases, leaving 11 bases between the germline ends. Germline CDR1 SGHAT, CDR2 FQNNGV. The CDR3 is 14 residues long. CDR3 protein: CASSSGTPNSPLHF. Here the CDR3 DNA reads TGTGCCAGCAGCTCCGGGACACCAAATTCACCCCTCCACTTT.

The V gene is TRBV7-3, the J gene TRBJ2-2, with 9 bases that match TRBD2. CDR1 is SGHTA and CDR2 is FQGTGA in the germline V gene. Trimming at V came to 3 bases and at J to 4 bases, leaving 12 bases not matched to a gene. The CDR3 extends over 18 amino acids. Here the CDR3 reads CASSLVGGRAGGTGELFF. In nucleotides, the CDR3 is TGTGCCAGCAGCTTGGTTGGCGGGAGGGCCGGGGGCACCGGGGAGCTGTTTTTT.

V is TRBV28 and J is TRBJ1-6; D is unresolved. This CDR3 contains 14 residues. Germline loops: CDR1 MDHEN, CDR2 SYDVKM. The V and J ends lost 3 bases and 10 bases respectively, with 13 bases between them. For the CDR3, the DNA is TGTGCCAGCAGTTTCGGGGTGGAGGCGTCACCCCTCCACTTT. This codes for CASSFGVEASPLHF.